A single sample is the source of the 21 T cell receptor beta chains below, sequenced in a study of identical twins (TCRdb year 2016). The protocol used for the library was 5' RACE. Sequencing instrument: Illumina HiSeq 2000. TCRdb passed the public sequencing reads through fastp at Q25 and MiXCR, retaining productive beta sequences. Each entry merges the rows of one CDR3 protein and shows their most common DNA and genes. The sample table lists 650,000 to 800,000 distinct CDR3 sequences, 8.5% to 9% of them with a count of one. The ten biggest clones cover approximately 0.89% of the sample. The same specimen was also included in a second study, on yellow fever vaccine responses in identical twins.

What was sequenced was PBMCs. The receptor source for this set is a woman aged 18-29 years in good health.

This clonotype was detected ten times or more. This sequence joins TRBV5-1 and TRBJ2-1; D is perhaps TRBD1 or TRBD2 (5 bases each). The CDR3 totals 16 residues. CDR1 is SGHRS, CDR2 YFSETQ, per germline. Between the trimmed V and J ends, which lost 2 bases and 5 bases, there was a span of 17 bases. CDR3 in amino acids: CASSFLSKWGNNEQFF. DNA for the CDR3: TGCGCCAGCAGCTTCCTCTCTAAGTGGGGGAACAATGAGCAGTTCTTC.

There are many counts of this clonotype. The J gene is TRBJ2-3, the V gene TRBV6-1; D gene unclear. CDR1 is MNHNS and CDR2 is SASEGT in the germline V gene. Trimming took 6 bases from V and 4 from J, leaving 14 bases between them. CDR3 length: 14 residues. The CDR3 DNA reads as TGTGCCAGCAGCCCGTTGACTTCTGCAGATACGCAGTATTTT. It encodes CASSPLTSADTQYF.

This clonotype was seen more than once but under ten times. The chain has TRBV2 and TRBJ2-5; 9 nucleotides line up with TRBD1. V was clipped by 10 bases and J by 2 bases; unmatched bases: 5. The germline gives CDR1 SNHLY, CDR2 FYNNEI. The CDR3 covers 13 residues. The CDR3 DNA follows: TGTGCCATACAGGGGGCTTGGCAAGAGACCCAGTACTTC. It yields the protein CAIQGAWQETQYF.

This clonotype was seen just once. V gene TRBV30 combines with J gene TRBJ2-1, with 7 bases matching TRBD2. V was clipped by 4 bases and J by 4 bases; unmatched bases: 10. Germline V gene lookup returns CDR1 GTSNPN and CDR2 SVGIG (reference sequence). This CDR3 is 15 amino acids long. In DNA form, the CDR3 reads TGTGCCTGGATCAAGGTGGGAGGGCCGTACAATGAGCAGTTCTTC. Encoded protein: CAWIKVGGPYNEQFF.

The CDR3 loop reads CASTRGGGTDTQYF. In DNA form, the CDR3 reads TGTGCCAGCACCCGGGGAGGGGGCACAGATACGCAGTATTTT. The chain recombines TRBV5-6 with TRBJ2-3; TRBD2 agrees at 7 bases. Unmatched junction bases numbered 5, after V lost 6 bases and J lost 1 base. Germline CDR1 and CDR2: SGHDT and YYEEEE. The CDR3 totals 14 residues. The variable domain in full, with the rest retrieved from reference TRBV5-6 and TRBJ2-3, is DAGVTQSPTHLIKTRGQQVTLRCSPKSGHDTVSWYQQALGQGPQFIFQYYEEEERQRGNFPDRFSGHQFPNYSSELNVNALLLGDSALYLCASTRGGGTDTQYFGPGTRLTVL.

In the case of this clonotype: A read error may be the cause here, since a much bigger clone is one base away. V gene TRBV24-1 combines with J gene TRBJ2-5; D might be TRBD2 (6 bases). Germline CDR1 reads KGHDR; CDR2 reads SFDVKD. The CDR3 loop spans 12 amino acids. The CDR3 DNA reads as TGTACCACCAGCAGGGACTCGGAGACCCAGTACTTC. It yields the protein CTTSRDSETQYF.

In its sample, this clonotype was seen many times. The CDR3 DNA follows: TGTGCCAGCAGAATCGCCCCGACCGATAGCGGGAGAATGAACGGTGAGCAGTTCTTC. Protein sequence: CASRIAPTDSGRMNGEQFF. V and J are TRBV28 and TRBJ2-1; 9 nucleotides align to TRBD2. CDR1 and CDR2 from the germline V gene are MDHEN and SYDVKM. This CDR3 comprises 19 residues. Germline trimming cut 6 bases from V and 9 bases from J; bases unmatched to any gene: 24.

This clonotype was observed a few times. The chain joins TRBV20-1 to TRBJ2-4; tentative D call: TRBD1 (5 bases). Deletions cut 4 bases from V and 0 bases from J, with 13 bases between. The CDR3 is 15 amino acids. Germline CDR1 and CDR2: DFQATT and SNEGSKA (reference sequence). The DNA of the CDR3 is TGCAGTGCTATCGACAGCTTTCTAGCCAAAAACATTCAGTACTTC. It is translated as CSAIDSFLAKNIQYF.

This clonotype was found a few times. The chain couples TRBV12-3 or TRBV12-4 to TRBJ1-6; D gene unclear. Trimming cost V 5 bases and J 11 bases, with 10 bases left between them. The CDR3 is 12 amino acids. The CDR3 region has the DNA TGTGCCAGCAGTCCGGATCGACCACCCCTCCACTTT. This sequence encodes CASSPDRPPLHF.

This rearrangement joins TRBV7-9 to TRBJ2-7; D possibly matches TRBD1 or TRBD2 (5 bases each). The ends were cut back, 8 bases at V and 3 bases at J, with 17 bases in the middle. Germline V CDR1 and CDR2: SEHNR, FQNEAQ (reference sequence). The CDR3 loop spans 14 amino acids. The CDR3 spells CASVPGRKFYEQYF. In DNA form, the CDR3 reads TGTGCCAGCGTTCCGGGACGGAAGTTCTACGAGCAGTACTTC.

This chain uses TRBV10-3 with TRBJ2-7, with 9 bases identical to TRBD2. The J segment lost 3 bases and the V segment lost 3 bases, leaving 9 bases of the junction unmatched. Germline V CDR1 and CDR2: ENHRY, SYGVKD. The CDR3 extends over 16 amino acids. In DNA, the CDR3 is TGTGCCATCAGTGACGGCGTGACTAGCGGTAGCTACGAGCAGTACTTC. Translated: CAISDGVTSGSYEQYF.

This clonotype showed up just a few times. The chain couples TRBV24-1 to TRBJ2-5, with TRBD2 matching 10 bases. CDR1 is KGHDR, CDR2 SFDVKD, per germline. Losses at the gene ends were 8 bases for V and 0 bases for J; bases not matched to a gene: 23. The CDR3 is made up of 21 amino acids. CDR3 sequence reads: CATTRPEREGLYAYHQETQYF. For the CDR3, the DNA is TGTGCCACCACCAGACCCGAGCGGGAGGGCCTTTACGCCTATCACCAAGAGACCCAGTACTTC.

The CDR3 DNA sequence: TGTGCCATCGCCGGGAACGCTAATGAAAAACTGTTTTTT. Translation gives CAIAGNANEKLFF. The chain is built from TRBV10-3 and TRBJ1-4, with D unresolved. The CDR3 is 13 residues long. Between the trimmed V and J ends, which lost 8 bases and 3 bases, there was a span of 10 bases. From germline, CDR1 is ENHRY and CDR2 SYGVKD.

This clonotype was picked up a small number of times. The chain joins TRBV5-1 to TRBJ2-1; 8 bases match TRBD2. Germline V gives CDR1 SGHRS, CDR2 YFSETQ. Germline trimming cut 0 bases from V and 3 bases from J; bases unmatched to any gene: 14. The length of the CDR3 is 19 residues. CDR3 nucleotide sequence: TGCGCCAGCAGCTTGGACCACATGATCGTAGCGGGATACTACAATGAGCAGTTCTTC. Amino acid sequence: CASSLDHMIVAGYYNEQFF.

V is TRBV6-1 and J is TRBJ2-7, with 8 bases identical to TRBD1. Germline CDR1 and CDR2: MNHNS and SASEGT. J was trimmed by 0 bases and V by 7 bases; bases with no gene match: 8. This CDR3 contains 15 residues. The CDR3 nucleotides read TGTGCCAGCACCGGGACAGGCATTCTCTCCTACGAGCAGTACTTC. Protein sequence: CASTGTGILSYEQYF.

This clonotype was observed a few times. V and J are TRBV20-1 and TRBJ1-5; D is undetermined. The CDR3 sequence is 13 residues long. Trimming removed 6 bases at V and 0 bases at J, with 9 bases between. Germline values: CDR1 DFQATT, CDR2 SNEGSKA (reference sequence). This chain's CDR3 is CSARRDSNQPQHF. CDR3 nucleotide sequence: TGCAGTGCGAGACGGGATAGCAATCAGCCCCAGCATTTT.

This clonotype was picked up many times. J is TRBJ2-7 and V is TRBV20-1; D is perhaps TRBD1 (5 bases). V lost 6 bases to trimming and J lost 3 bases, with 9 bases between them. The CDR3 length is 11 residues. From germline, CDR1 is DFQATT and CDR2 SNEGSKA (reference sequence). CDR3 region: CSAPDNYEQYF. CDR3 coding DNA: TGCAGTGCCCCGGACAACTACGAGCAGTACTTC.

This clonotype was seen at least ten times. The V gene is TRBV12-3 or TRBV12-4, the J gene TRBJ2-2; TRBD1 agrees at 7 bases. The CDR3 has 16 amino acids. Trimming took 5 bases from V and 5 from J; bases not matched to a gene: 11. CDR3 protein: CASSPTGARPTGELFF. The CDR3 region has the DNA TGTGCCAGCAGTCCAACAGGGGCCCGACCGACCGGGGAGCTGTTTTTT.

In this sample, this clonotype turned up a few times. The genes are TRBV15 and TRBJ2-1; maybe TRBD1 (6 bases). The CDR3 contains 15 residues. Germline V gene lookup returns CDR1 LNHNV and CDR2 YYDKDF (reference sequence). Trimming pared 5 bases from V and 2 bases from J, leaving 13 bases between. The CDR3 sequence: CATSESGAAYNEQFF. CDR3 DNA: TGTGCCACCAGCGAATCAGGGGCGGCCTACAATGAGCAGTTCTTC.

The chain links TRBV20-1 to TRBJ2-1; 10 nucleotides line up with TRBD2. Per germline, CDR1 DFQATT and CDR2 SNEGSKA (reference sequence). This CDR3 has 14 residues. V lost 2 bases to trimming and J lost 6 bases; unmatched junction nucleotides: 4. CDR3 protein: CSARSGLAANEQFF. The DNA of the CDR3 is TGCAGTGCTAGATCCGGACTAGCGGCCAATGAGCAGTTCTTC.

The CDR3 protein is CSGTGDFEQYF. The CDR3 DNA reads as TGCAGCGGGACAGGGGATTTTGAGCAGTACTTC. The V call is TRBV29-1, the J call TRBJ2-7, with 9 bases fitting TRBD1. Trimming cost V 7 bases and J 7 bases; bases outside gene matches: 5. Germline values: CDR1 SQVTM, CDR2 ANQGSEA. This CDR3 contains 11 residues.